This T cell receptor (beta chain) derives from a study of shared clonotypes between healthy human individuals. HIV-negative, healthy adults without recent acute infections or vaccinations were the donors. The V gene lost 0 bases and the J gene lost 7 bases, with 14 bases spanning the gap. The CDR3 runs to 15 residues. Germline V lookup: CDR1 SGHTS, CDR2 YDEGEE. The repertoire was sequenced with immunoSEQ multiplex PCR; TCRdb's copy has only in-frame clones and lacks some. Of a few hundred thousand clones in the sample, under 80% were seen once. This TCR came from a man aged 25 to 40 in good health. Sequencing used memory CD4+ T cells sorted from blood. Subset here: CD45RA-negative fraction. This chain joins TRBV5-8 and TRBJ1-5, with D perhaps matching TRBD1 (5 bases). The CDR3 is CASSLAGEGFQPQHF. CDR3 sequence (DNA): TGTGCCAGCAGCTTGGCAGGAGAGGGGTTCCAGCCCCAGCATTTT.